The 29 T cell receptor beta chains given below trace back to one sample, sequenced in a study of T cell changes during pregnancy in multiple sclerosis. The data were produced by immunoSEQ multiplex PCR, yet TCRdb's version contains in-frame clones alone and is incomplete. This table has about 50,000 clones, around 90% appearing once. The source material was CD4+ T cells from peripheral blood mononuclear cells, sampled before pregnancy. The receptors originated from a female donor with multiple sclerosis, enrolled in a pregnancy study.

V gene TRBV5-1 combines with J gene TRBJ1-2, with D perhaps matching TRBD1 (6 bases). V lost 0 bases and J 8 bases, leaving 17 bases between the germline ends. This CDR3 spans 15 amino acids. Germline V CDR1 and CDR2: SGHRS, YFSETQ. The CDR3 bases are TGCGCCAGCAGCTTGGCTTTAAGGACAGACGACGGCTACACCTTC. As protein: CASSLALRTDDGYTF.

This clone has a single count. This chain links TRBV19 with TRBJ1-4, with 7 bases lining up with TRBD1. Germline CDR1 LNHDA, CDR2 SQIVND (reference sequence). The CDR3 length is 14 residues. The V gene end was trimmed by 6 bases and the J gene end by 12 bases; junction bases not matched to a gene: 13. CDR3 in DNA: TGTGCCAGTAGGGACAGGAACGTAATGAATGAACTGTTTTTT. Its translation: CASRDRNVMNELFF.

This clone appeared a single time. The rearrangement uses TRBV5-1 and TRBJ2-1; 8 bases align to TRBD2. The CDR3 totals 16 residues. Germline-derived CDR1 and CDR2 are SGHRS and YFSETQ. V dropped 2 bases and J dropped 4; count of bases not matched to a gene: 8. CDR3 DNA: TGCGCCAGCAGCTTTTTAGCACTAGCGGAATACAATGAGCAGTTCTTC. Protein sequence: CASSFLALAEYNEQFF.

V is TRBV10-1 and J is TRBJ2-2; D is perhaps TRBD1 (6 bases). This CDR3 contains 16 residues. CDR1 is WNHNN, CDR2 SYGVQD, per germline (reference sequence). Deletions cut 0 bases from V and 6 bases from J, with 14 bases between. CDR3 sequence reads: CASSESAGKGAGELFF. As DNA, the CDR3 is TGCGCCAGCAGTGAGTCTGCCGGGAAGGGGGCCGGGGAGCTGTTTTTT.

The V and J genes are TRBV7-9 and TRBJ2-5; D unresolved. Germline assignment: CDR1 SEHNR and CDR2 FQNEAQ (reference sequence). V lost 2 bases and J 2 bases, leaving 6 bases between the germline ends. The CDR3 spans 13 residues. In DNA form, the CDR3 reads TGTGCCAGCAGCTTATCCGGGCAAGAGACCCAGTACTTC. Protein product: CASSLSGQETQYF.

V gene TRBV5-5 combines with J gene TRBJ1-5, with 8 bases matching TRBD1. Germline V gene data show CDR1 as SGHKS and CDR2 as YYEKEE (reference sequence). This CDR3 region has 15 residues. Trimming took 4 bases from V and 7 from J; bases not matched to a gene: 10. The CDR3 region is CASSRGQGYKQPQHF. CDR3 in DNA: TGTGCCAGCAGCCGCGGACAGGGTTATAAACAGCCCCAGCATTTT.

The chain couples TRBV7-3 to TRBJ2-6; the D is unclear. Germline V gene data show CDR1 as SGHTA and CDR2 as FQGTGA. V lost 5 bases and J 0 bases, leaving 8 bases between the germline ends. CDR3 size: 15 residues. The CDR3 coding sequence is TGTGCCAGCAGCCTAAGTCGCTCTGGGGCCAACGTCCTGACTTTC. Amino acid sequence: CASSLSRSGANVLTF.

The rearrangement joins TRBV6-6 to TRBJ2-7; 14 bases fit TRBD2. Germline V gene lookup returns CDR1 MNHNY and CDR2 SVGAGI (reference sequence). With V trimmed by 5 bases and J by 9 bases, 6 bases remained unmatched. CDR3 length equals 14 residues. CDR3 in amino acids: CASSKTSGRAWQYF. The CDR3 region has the DNA TGTGCCAGCAGTAAGACTAGCGGGAGGGCCTGGCAGTACTTC.

The V gene is TRBV2, the J gene TRBJ2-6; 7 bases line up with TRBD2. V was clipped by 8 bases and J by 0 bases; unmatched bases: 4. CDR3 size: 15 residues. In germline, CDR1 is SNHLY, CDR2 FYNNEI. As DNA, the CDR3 is TGTGCCAGCGGGCGGGAGAGCTCTGGGGCCAACGTCCTGACTTTC. It encodes CASGRESSGANVLTF.

The chain is built from TRBV10-1 and TRBJ2-7, with D hard to call. CDR3 length: 12 residues. The germline gives CDR1 WNHNN, CDR2 SYGVQD (reference sequence). V lost 2 bases to trimming and J lost 2 bases, with 4 bases between them. CDR3 protein: CASSEGAYEQYF. The CDR3 DNA follows: TGCGCCAGCAGTGAGGGAGCCTACGAGCAGTACTTC.

This chain joins TRBV5-1 and TRBJ2-1; TRBD2 matches at 8 bases. In germline, CDR1 is SGHRS, CDR2 YFSETQ. With V trimmed by 1 base and J by 7 bases, 7 bases remained unmatched. The CDR3 contains 15 residues. CDR3 protein: CASSLNSGNKNEQFF. Written as DNA, the CDR3 is TGCGCCAGCAGCTTGAATAGCGGGAATAAGAATGAGCAGTTCTTC.

The chain carries TRBV9 and TRBJ1-3; D unresolved. Trimming stripped 4 bases from V and 0 bases from J, with 14 bases between. The germline gives CDR1 SGDLS, CDR2 YYNGEE. The CDR3 length is 16 residues. CDR3 sequence (DNA): TGTGCCAGCAGCATCTCGCCCGGGAACTCTGGAAACACCATATATTTT. Protein sequence: CASSISPGNSGNTIYF.

The J gene is TRBJ1-2, the V gene TRBV19; D may be TRBD1 (5 bases). Germline CDR1 is LNHDA and CDR2 is SQIVND (reference sequence). This CDR3 region has 14 residues. The V end was cut by 3 bases, the J end by 7 bases, with 15 bases between. CDR3 sequence: CASSIGDSGFGYTF. The CDR3 DNA is TGTGCCAGTAGTATTGGGGACTCCGGTTTTGGCTACACCTTC.

The chain employs TRBV9 and TRBJ2-6, with D uncertain. Per germline, CDR1 SGDLS and CDR2 YYNGEE. V lost 0 bases, J lost 0 bases, and 13 bases lay in between. The CDR3 sequence is 18 residues long. CDR3 nucleotide sequence: TGTGCCAGCAGCGTAGATGCCGGCGGTTACTCTGGGGCCAACGTCCTGACTTTC. It is translated as CASSVDAGGYSGANVLTF.

Only one count was recorded for this clone. The chain couples TRBV28 to TRBJ1-1; 7 positions match TRBD1. CDR1 MDHEN and CDR2 SYDVKM come from the germline V gene. This CDR3 contains 14 residues. V dropped 10 bases and J dropped 1; count of bases not matched to a gene: 9. DNA of the CDR3: TGTGCCACGTCTCCCGGGACAGAGAACACTGAAGCTTTCTTT. Translated, it gives CATSPGTENTEAFF.

The chain links TRBV4-1 to TRBJ2-7; maybe TRBD2 (8 bases). This CDR3 is built from 17 residues. The germline gives CDR1 MGHRA, CDR2 YSYEKL. V shed 4 bases and J shed 4 bases, with 23 bases lying between them. This chain's CDR3 is CASSLQPGGGQLYEQYF. CDR3 sequence (DNA): TGCGCCAGCAGCCTCCAACCCGGGGGGGGACAGCTATACGAGCAGTACTTC.

V is TRBV6-5 and J is TRBJ2-1; 10 nucleotides align to TRBD2. The CDR3 loop spans 13 amino acids. Germline trimming cut 5 bases from V and 16 bases from J; bases unmatched to any gene: 11. From germline, CDR1 is MNHEY and CDR2 SVGAGI. The CDR3 DNA follows: TGTGCCAGCAGTCTTACTAGCGGGGCAGGGTTTTTCTTC. Protein: CASSLTSGAGFFF.

J is TRBJ2-7 and V is TRBV5-1; 9 nucleotides match TRBD1. Unmatched junction bases numbered 5, after V lost 5 bases and J lost 5 bases. The CDR3 runs 13 residues. Germline CDR1 is SGHRS and CDR2 is YFSETQ. CDR3 region: CASRPTGGNEQYF. DNA for the CDR3: TGCGCCAGCAGACCAACAGGGGGCAACGAGCAGTACTTC. The full variable domain, with the rest looked up from reference TRBV5-1 and TRBJ2-7, is KAGVTQTPRYLIKTRGQQVTLSCSPISGHRSVSWYQQTPGQGLQFLFEYFSETQRNKGNFPGRFSGRQFSNSRSEMNVSTLELGDSALYLCASRPTGGNEQYFGPGTRLTVT.

This clone was found once. The J gene is TRBJ1-1, the V gene TRBV6-5, with TRBD1 identical over 8 bases. The V gene's germline CDR1 is MNHEY and CDR2 SVGAGI. Germline trimming cut 6 bases from V and 2 bases from J; bases unmatched to any gene: 5. The CDR3 sequence is 14 residues long. The CDR3 nucleotides read TGTGCCAGCAGACCCGACAGGGGTAACACTGAAGCTTTCTTT. Translated: CASRPDRGNTEAFF.

V and J are TRBV1 and TRBJ2-5; the tabulated D call, TRBD2, remains unverified against the DNA. TRBV1 is a pseudogene. This CDR3 contains 16 residues. The CDR3 DNA is TGCACCAGCAGCCCCTTGGTGGGGGGGGAACAAGAGACCCAGTACTTC. It codes for CTSSPLVGGEQETQYF.

The V call is TRBV11-2, the J call TRBJ1-4, with a weak D call TRBD1 (6 bases). Germline-derived CDR1 and CDR2 are SGHAT and FQNNGV. CDR3 size: 15 residues. Trimming took off 5 bases at V and 7 bases at J, with 17 bases between the two ends. CDR3 loop: CASSPGGAGGEKLFF. DNA for the CDR3: TGTGCCAGCAGCCCCGGGGGGGCCGGGGGTGAAAAACTGTTTTTT.

The V and J genes are TRBV7-3 and TRBJ2-5, with a tentative D call TRBD1 (6 bases). V was pared by 5 bases and J by 2 bases, with 15 bases between. The CDR3 extends over 15 amino acids. The V gene's germline CDR1 is SGHTA and CDR2 FQGTGA. The CDR3 reads CASSQTGRFQETQYF. CDR3 bases: TGTGCCAGCAGCCAGACAGGTCGCTTTCAAGAGACCCAGTACTTC.

The V call is TRBV6-1, the J call TRBJ2-2; a possible D gene is TRBD2 (6 bases). The germline gives CDR1 MNHNS, CDR2 SASEGT. V shed 3 bases and J shed 6 bases, with 8 bases lying between them. The CDR3 is 13 amino acids. CDR3 DNA sequence: TGTGCCAGCAGTGATTCGGGGGCCGGGGAGCTGTTTTTT. Its protein is CASSDSGAGELFF.

This chain uses TRBV7-2 with TRBJ1-2, with D perhaps TRBD1 (5 bases). The V gene lost 9 bases and the J gene lost 5 bases, with 13 bases spanning the gap. The germline V gene has CDR1 SGHTA and CDR2 FQGNSA. CDR3 length: 12 amino acids. The CDR3 sequence is CARKGKLYGYTF. CDR3 nucleotides: TGTGCCAGAAAGGGGAAACTATATGGCTACACCTTC.

This clone came up once. The rearrangement uses TRBV11-2 and TRBJ2-7; possible D gene TRBD2, 7 bases. In germline, CDR1 is SGHAT, CDR2 FQNNGV. V lost 1 base and J 3 bases, leaving 10 bases between the germline ends. CDR3 length: 14 residues. DNA of the CDR3: TGTGCCAGCAGCTTAGGAGGGGGGGGCTACGAGCAGTACTTC. Its protein product is CASSLGGGGYEQYF. The full variable domain, in which reference TRBV11-2 and TRBJ2-7 provide the parts outside the CDR3, is EAGVAQSPRYKIIEKRQSVAFWCNPISGHATLYWYQQILGQGPKLLIQFQNNGVVDDSQLPKDRFSAERLKGVDSTLKIQPAKLEDSAVYLCASSLGGGGYEQYFGPGTRLTVT.

This chain links TRBV7-3 with TRBJ2-5; 12 bases fit TRBD2. J gave up 4 bases and V 4 bases, and 4 bases lay outside the gene matches. CDR3 length equals 15 residues. The germline V gene has CDR1 SGHTA and CDR2 FQGTGA. CDR3 region: CASSSSGLAGETQYF. The CDR3 nucleotides are TGTGCCAGCAGCTCCTCGGGACTAGCGGGAGAGACCCAGTACTTC.

This CDR3 reads CASSPYPPTGTGANVLTF. CDR3 sequence (DNA): TGCGCCAGCAGCCCCTACCCTCCTACAGGGACCGGGGCCAACGTCCTGACTTTC. The rearrangement uses TRBV5-1 and TRBJ2-6, with D perhaps matching TRBD1 (6 bases). Germline V CDR1 and CDR2: SGHRS, YFSETQ. The CDR3 contains 18 residues. The germline V and J ends were trimmed by 4 bases and 4 bases, with 21 bases remaining between them. Complete variable domain (other parts from reference TRBV5-1 and TRBJ2-6): KAGVTQTPRYLIKTRGQQVTLSCSPISGHRSVSWYQQTPGQGLQFLFEYFSETQRNKGNFPGRFSGRQFSNSRSEMNVSTLELGDSALYLCASSPYPPTGTGANVLTFGAGSRLTVL.

V gene TRBV18 combines with J gene TRBJ2-2; a possible D gene is TRBD1 (9 bases). Trimming shortened V by 3 bases and J by 4 bases, and 21 bases separated the two germline ends. The germline gives CDR1 KGHSH, CDR2 LQKENI. The CDR3 is 18 residues long. This CDR3 reads CASSPLTGGLVGTGELFF. The CDR3 bases are TGTGCCAGCTCACCGTTGACAGGGGGACTAGTGGGCACCGGGGAGCTGTTTTTT. The variable domain in full, completed from reference TRBV18 and TRBJ2-2, reads NAGVMQNPRHLVRRRGQEARLRCSPMKGHSHVYWYRQLPEEGLKFMVYLQKENIIDESGMPKERFSAEFPKEGPSILRIQQVVRGDSAAYFCASSPLTGGLVGTGELFFGEGSRLTVL.

The chain links TRBV18 to TRBJ2-3; 11 bases match TRBD1. The CDR3 runs to 17 residues. Trimming took 5 bases from V and 0 from J; bases not matched to a gene: 7. Germline-derived CDR1 and CDR2 are KGHSH and LQKENI. DNA of the CDR3: TGTGCCAGCTCAGAGGACAGGGGGCACATTAGCACAGATACGCAGTATTTT. Translated: CASSEDRGHISTDTQYF.